The entry below gives a single T cell receptor (beta chain) sequence along with its context. The target of this receptor is not known. Base qualities are not recorded, but no much larger clone differs from it by a single base. At the DNA level, this CDR3 is encoded by other sequences in the same sample as well. The sample originates from a study of Ad26.COV2.S vaccination and SARS-CoV-2 variants (dated by TCRdb to the early 2020s). The study in broad terms: TCRbeta repertoire sequencing served as the tool for gauging how specific and how broad the SARS-CoV-2-reactive T cell receptors were following Ad26.COV2.S vaccination. The TCR-sequenced set comprised about 30 samples: approximately 19 Ad26.COV2.S vaccine recipients, 5 placebo recipients and 8 SARS-CoV-2 convalescent individuals. Findings and caveats that apply to the study as a whole: Non-spike TCR breadth was comparable between vaccine and placebo recipients, consistent with the vaccine containing only spike. Ad26.COV2.S recipients had higher spike-specific TCR breadth than placebo recipients (P = 0.0014). After vaccination, spike-specific CD8+ and CD4+ T cell responses were reported to show substantial breadth. The authors noted that the TCR breadth and depth analyses may have underestimated total T cell responses.

What this sample's time point label stands for: individuals recovered from natural SARS-CoV-2 infection. The immunoSEQ Assay was the method used to sequence TCRbeta CDR3 regions. After extraction, genomic DNA underwent amplification by bias-controlled multiplex PCR, followed by high-throughput sequencing. From the authors' description of their analysis: Collapsing and filtering of sequences were performed to quantify the absolute abundance of each unique TCRbeta CDR3 region. T cell fraction was estimated by normalization of TCRbeta template counts to usable DNA, with usable DNA being measured through amplification of reference genes present in all nucleated cells. Repertoire TCRs were annotated as SARS-CoV-2-specific when V gene, CDR3 amino acid sequence and J gene were exactly matched to a known reactive TCR set. The reference SARS-CoV-2 TCR set was derived from MIRA and filtered for enrichment in COVID-19-positive ImmuneCODE repertoires, a step that removed public or cross-reactive TCRs. Drawing on the MIRA antigens, annotated TCRs were analysed further at the level of specific ORF or position within ORF. Depth was the summed frequency of annotated unique rearrangements, while breadth was defined as annotated unique rearrangements over total unique productive rearrangements. Group comparisons of TCR breadth used two-sided Wilcoxon rank-sum tests. TCRdb re-hosts the immuneACCESS table, in-frame sequences only. Its copies lack some clones; in the studies checked, an unresolved V gene accounts for under half of them, and the cause for the rest is not known. That table is the source of V, J and clone size, and D and trimming were worked out from the DNA. The sample has 300,000 to 400,000 clones on record, approximately 90% of them singletons. In total, the top ten clones hold around 4% of the sample.

Reading the germline V gene gives CDR1 KGHSH and CDR2 LQKENI. V sheds 0 bases and J sheds 2 bases, leaving 5 bases between their ends. Spanning cysteine to phenylalanine, the CDR3 consists of 13 amino acids. Only the CDR3 DNA is retained, 39 bases long and in frame from the first base. The source was peripheral blood, collected after recovery from COVID-19. In this chain, TRBV18 is recombined with TRBJ2-7; TRBD1 is perhaps the D gene, given 5 matching bases. The sequence was collected from a human donor who had recovered from COVID-19. The nucleotide sequence reads as follows: TGTGCCAGCTCACCACCGACAGCCTACGAGCAGTACTTC. Its translation is CASSPPTAYEQYF.